The 16 T cell receptor beta chains below come from one sample, sequenced in a study of T cells in Graves' hyperthyroidism and ophthalmopathy. Amplification of TCR beta CDR3 regions was performed using RNA transcripts as template. TCR CDR3 regions were first amplified by RT-PCR with HTBI primers. TCRdb passed the multiplex PCR reads through MiXCR, listing each CDR3 protein once. Among more than 550,000 distinct CDR3 sequences listed, around a sixth were seen once. Material: blood. These receptors were collected from a woman in her forties or fifties with Graves' hyperthyroidism that later progressed to Graves' ophthalmopathy.

In regard to this clonotype: A much larger clone sits a single nucleotide away, making a read error possible. The chain has TRBV7-2 and TRBJ1-1; D gene ambiguous. The CDR3 extends over 15 amino acids. From germline, CDR1 is SGHTA and CDR2 FQGNSA. This CDR3 is CASSLVTEVNAEAFF. Written as DNA, the CDR3 is TGTGCCAGCAGCTTAGTAACAGAAGTGAACGCTGAAGCTTTCTTT.

This clonotype occurred many times. This chain joins TRBV20-1 and TRBJ1-1; no reliable D call. V shed 6 bases and J shed 5 bases, with 10 bases lying between them. This CDR3 has 11 amino acids. Germline-derived CDR1 and CDR2 are DFQATT and SNEGSKA (reference sequence). The CDR3 nucleotides read TGCAGTGCCAGTTGGGGTACTGAAGCTTTCTTT. Amino acids: CSASWGTEAFF.

This clonotype was picked up many times. CDR3 amino acids: CASSFWGQGYEQYF. In DNA, the CDR3 is TGTGCCAGCAGTTTTTGGGGACAGGGATACGAGCAGTACTTC. The chain joins TRBV12-3 or TRBV12-4 to TRBJ2-7; 9 bases align to TRBD1. Trimming removed 3 bases from V and 4 bases from J; junction bases left unmatched: 4. This CDR3 has 14 residues.

This clonotype was observed a few times. The chain has TRBV10-1 and TRBJ2-7; TRBD1 aligns across 9 bases. V shed 5 bases, J shed 5 bases, and the junction held 7 bases outside the gene matches. There are 14 residues in the CDR3. Germline V lookup: CDR1 WNHNN, CDR2 SYGVQD (reference sequence). This CDR3 is CASSLTWDRDEQYF. CDR3 sequence (DNA): TGCGCCAGCAGTCTAACCTGGGACAGGGACGAGCAGTACTTC.

This clonotype showed up many times. The genes are TRBV9 and TRBJ1-1; D call uncertain. V was clipped by 0 bases and J by 0 bases, with 3 bases between them. CDR3 size: 13 residues. The germline gives CDR1 SGDLS, CDR2 YYNGEE. The CDR3, as DNA: TGTGCCAGCAGCGTAGTACTGAACACTGAAGCTTTCTTT. Amino acids: CASSVVLNTEAFF.

The chain couples TRBV20-1 to TRBJ1-5; D may be TRBD1 (6 bases). CDR3 length: 15 amino acids. CDR1 and CDR2 (germline): DFQATT, SNEGSKA (reference sequence). V was clipped by 4 bases and J by 5 bases, with 18 bases between them. As DNA, the CDR3 is TGCAGTGCTAATAGTCCACAGGGCATGGATCAGCCCCAGCATTTT. This encodes CSANSPQGMDQPQHF.

This clonotype has ten or more counts. The CDR3 region has the DNA TGTGCCAGCAGTCTCAAACGACAGGGGGGGACAGATACGCAGTATTTT. It specifies CASSLKRQGGTDTQYF. The rearrangement uses TRBV13 and TRBJ2-3; 9 positions match TRBD1. The trim removed 6 bases at V and 3 bases at J, leaving 10 bases unmatched. This CDR3 spans 16 amino acids. CDR1 and CDR2 (germline): PRHDT, FYEKMQ (reference sequence).

This clonotype was observed a few times. This chain uses TRBV6-6 with TRBJ1-2; D not resolved. Germline V lookup: CDR1 MNHNY, CDR2 SVGAGI (reference sequence). The CDR3 is made up of 17 amino acids. V was shortened by 2 bases and J by 4 bases, with 20 bases between the two germline ends. In DNA, the CDR3 is TGTGCCAGCAGTTACAGAGCCACGAGGCAGGTGGGCTATGGCTACACCTTC. It translates to CASSYRATRQVGYGYTF.

This chain uses TRBV7-6 with TRBJ1-5, with D maybe TRBD1 (5 bases). Germline V CDR1 and CDR2: SGHVS, FNYEAQ. CDR3 length equals 16 residues. Trimming left V 5 bases short and J 3 bases short, with 17 bases between. The DNA for the CDR3 is TGTGCCAGCAGCCTAGATGACAGATTGTTCAATCAGCCCCAGCATTTT. It encodes CASSLDDRLFNQPQHF.

This clonotype was counted many times. The chain is built from TRBV18 and TRBJ2-7; TRBD1 matches 7 bases. CDR3 length equals 14 residues. Germline CDR1 reads KGHSH; CDR2 reads LQKENI. V lost 2 bases to trimming and J lost 2 bases; unmatched junction nucleotides: 3. This CDR3 is CASSPADRAYEQYF. CDR3 in DNA: TGTGCCAGCTCACCAGCAGACAGGGCCTACGAGCAGTACTTC.

In its sample, this clonotype was seen many times. The gene calls are TRBV12-3 or TRBV12-4 and TRBJ2-1; no definite D call. V gave up 4 bases and J gave up 0 bases, with 10 bases separating them. The length of the CDR3 is 15 residues. DNA for the CDR3: TGTGCCAGCAGTTGGTTGCAGAGCTCCTACAATGAGCAGTTCTTC. Translating gives CASSWLQSSYNEQFF.

The J gene is TRBJ2-5, the V gene TRBV7-2; no firm D call. Trimming removed 1 base from V and 1 base from J, with 10 bases in between. The CDR3 has 15 residues. Looked up from germline, CDR1 is SGHTA and CDR2 is FQGNSA. This CDR3 reads CASSLVQGSQETQYF. The CDR3 region has the DNA TGTGCCAGCAGCTTAGTACAAGGCAGCCAAGAGACCCAGTACTTC.

The chain combines TRBV24-1 with TRBJ1-2; 10 bases agree with TRBD1. CDR1 is KGHDR and CDR2 is SFDVKD in the germline V gene. This CDR3 is built from 16 residues. The V gene end was trimmed by 3 bases and the J gene end by 8 bases; junction bases not matched to a gene: 11. The DNA of the CDR3 is TGTGCCACCAGTGATCATCCGGGACAGGGGATGAGGGGCTACACCTTC. This sequence encodes CATSDHPGQGMRGYTF.

The chain is built from TRBV4-1 and TRBJ1-5, with 7 positions matching TRBD1. The V segment lost 0 bases and the J segment 1 base; nucleotides outside the gene matches: 12. Per germline, CDR1 MGHRA and CDR2 YSYEKL. The CDR3 consists of 19 residues. CDR3 in DNA: TGCGCCAGCAGCCAAGAGTTTGGACAGGTCCTTACAAGCAATCAGCCCCAGCATTTT. This codes for CASSQEFGQVLTSNQPQHF.

In its sample, this clonotype was seen many times. The rearrangement joins TRBV5-1 to TRBJ1-1; 9 bases line up with TRBD1. V lost 0 bases and J lost 4; bases outside the gene matches: 10. In germline, CDR1 is SGHRS, CDR2 YFSETQ. The CDR3 is 17 amino acids. CDR3 protein: CASSLARGQGWSTEAFF. The DNA for the CDR3 is TGCGCCAGCAGCTTGGCGAGGGGACAGGGCTGGAGCACTGAAGCTTTCTTT.

V usage is TRBV30 and J usage is TRBJ1-3; D not resolved. The CDR3 runs to 12 residues. Germline V CDR1 and CDR2: GTSNPN, SVGIG (reference sequence). V was clipped by 5 bases and J by 0 bases, with 5 bases between them. CDR3 nucleotides: TGTGCCTGGGGAGCCTCTGGAAACACCATATATTTT. Translated, it gives CAWGASGNTIYF.